These T cell receptor beta chains were read from a single sample in a study of cytomegalovirus exposure and HLA in healthy donors. Libraries were prepared by immunoSEQ multiplex PCR; TCRdb keeps only in-frame clonotypes and omits some of them. The sample holds tens of thousands of clones, approximately 93% seen once. Input material: PBMCs. These receptors originate from a young woman in good health and CMV-seronegative. CDR3s include the opening cysteine and the closing phenylalanine or tryptophan. The D gene is left open where the match is weak. Only part of the rows carry a size: once, few, many, or a class if the clone is expanded.

J: TRBJ2-7; size: NA; V: TRBV5-1; D: NA; length: 15; DNA: TGCGCCAGCAGTTCCCAGGGTTTAAGCTCCTACGAGCAGTACTTC; CDR3: CASSSQGLSSYEQYF
J: TRBJ1-3; size: NA; V: TRBV7-8; D: NA; length: 14; DNA: TGTGCCAGCAGCTTATTCTTCTCTGGAAACACCATATATTTT; CDR3: CASSLFFSGNTIYF
J: TRBJ2-1; size: NA; V: TRBV7-2; D: TRBD2; length: 15; DNA: TGTGCCAGCAGCCGCGCGGGGGGCCCCTACAATGAGCAGTTCTTC; CDR3: CASSRAGGPYNEQFF
J: TRBJ2-7; size: few; V: TRBV25-1; D: NA; length: 11; DNA: TGTGCCAGCAGCGGAGGGGTCGAGCAGTACTTC; CDR3: CASSGGVEQYF
J: TRBJ2-5; size: NA; V: TRBV7-2; D: TRBD1; length: 15; DNA: TGTGCCAGCAGCTTAGACAGGGGGCTTGGGGAGACCCAGTACTTC; CDR3: CASSLDRGLGETQYF
J: TRBJ1-2; size: NA; V: TRBV28; D: NA; length: 14; DNA: TGTGCCAGCAGTCTCGCCGACAGCTGGGGTGGCTACACCTTC; CDR3: CASSLADSWGGYTF
J: TRBJ1-4; size: NA; V: TRBV27; D: NA; length: 16; DNA: TGTGCCAGCAGTTCCCTGGGGGAGGCAACTAATGAAAAACTGTTTTTT; CDR3: CASSSLGEATNEKLFF
J: TRBJ1-2; size: NA; V: TRBV1; D: NA; length: 16; DNA: TGCACCAGCAGCCAAGACCGACAGGGGTTAGACTATGGCTACACCTTC; CDR3: CTSSQDRQGLDYGYTF
J: TRBJ2-7; size: NA; V: TRBV30; D: TRBD1; length: 13; DNA: TGTGCCTGGGGGGGACAGGGTGTCGGCGAGCAGTACTTC; CDR3: CAWGGQGVGEQYF
J: TRBJ1-4; size: NA; V: TRBV30; D: NA; length: 14; DNA: TGTGCCTGGAAAGAAAACCGAGTTAATGAAAAACTGTTTTTT; CDR3: CAWKENRVNEKLFF
J: TRBJ2-7; size: NA; V: TRBV5-5; D: TRBD1; length: 14; DNA: TGTGCCAGCAGACGCCCGGGACAGGGGGACGAGCAGTACTTC; CDR3: CASRRPGQGDEQYF
J: TRBJ1-4; size: NA; V: TRBV5-4; D: TRBD1; length: 15; DNA: TGTGCCAGCAGCTCTCAGGGACAGGGCAATGAAAAACTGTTTTTT; CDR3: CASSSQGQGNEKLFF
J: TRBJ1-1; size: NA; V: TRBV19; D: NA; length: 13; DNA: TGTGCCAGTAGTATTAGACAGAACACTGAAGCTTTCTTT; CDR3: CASSIRQNTEAFF
J: TRBJ2-5; size: NA; V: TRBV5-1; D: NA; length: 13; DNA: TGCGCCAGCAAACTCAGGGTTGATGAGACCCAGTACTTC; CDR3: CASKLRVDETQYF
J: TRBJ2-5; size: NA; V: TRBV18; D: TRBD2; length: 14; DNA: TGTGCCAGCTCACGGACTAGCGGACAAGAGACCCAGTACTTC; CDR3: CASSRTSGQETQYF
J: TRBJ2-3; size: NA; V: TRBV7-9; D: NA; length: 14; DNA: TGTGCCAGCAGCTTCGTGGCTAGGGGAGATACGCAGTATTTT; CDR3: CASSFVARGDTQYF
J: TRBJ2-2; size: NA; V: TRBV6-4; D: NA; length: 14; DNA: TGTGCCAGCAGTGACGGGACTAACACCGGGGAGCTGTTTTTT; CDR3: CASSDGTNTGELFF
J: TRBJ1-4; size: NA; V: TRBV19; D: NA; length: 19; DNA: TGTGCCAGTAGGGTACAGGGTAGTGGGGTCAGGTCAACTAATGAAAAACTGTTTTTT; CDR3: CASRVQGSGVRSTNEKLFF
J: TRBJ1-2; size: NA; V: TRBV27; D: NA; length: 14; DNA: TGTGCCAGCAGCTCCTCTCAGGGGCTATATGGCTACACCTTC; CDR3: CASSSSQGLYGYTF
J: TRBJ2-3; size: once; V: TRBV18; D: TRBD1; length: 15; DNA: TGTGCCAGCTCACCTGGACAGGGGAGCACAGATACGCAGTATTTT; CDR3: CASSPGQGSTDTQYF
J: TRBJ1-2; size: NA; V: TRBV5-4; D: NA; length: 14; DNA: TGTGCCAGCAGCTTGTGGCTCAGGGAATATGGCTACACCTTC; CDR3: CASSLWLREYGYTF
J: TRBJ1-2; size: NA; V: TRBV6-1; D: NA; length: 13; DNA: TGTGCCAGCAGTGAAGTGTCAGGGGAAAGCTACACCTTC; CDR3: CASSEVSGESYTF
J: TRBJ2-7; size: NA; V: TRBV6-6; D: NA; length: 14; DNA: TGTGCCAGCAGCAAGGGGGGGAGCTCCTACGAGCAGTACTTC; CDR3: CASSKGGSSYEQYF
J: TRBJ2-3; size: NA; V: TRBV7-2; D: NA; length: 13; DNA: TGTGCCAGCAGCTCACTCGCTACAGATACGCAGTATTTT; CDR3: CASSSLATDTQYF
J: TRBJ2-3; size: once; V: TRBV27; D: TRBD2; length: 19; DNA: TGTGCCAGCAGTCGCCGCATCGGACTAGAACCCTTAAAAACAGATACGCAGTATTTT; CDR3: CASSRRIGLEPLKTDTQYF
J: TRBJ1-2; size: NA; V: TRBV19; D: NA; length: 14; DNA: TGTGCCAGTAGCCCTTGGGCCTCTTCAGGAGGCTACACCTTC; CDR3: CASSPWASSGGYTF
J: TRBJ2-1; size: NA; V: TRBV4-1; D: TRBD2; length: 16; DNA: TGCGCCAGCAGCCAGGTGGCCGGGACTAGAAACAATGAGCAGTTCTTC; CDR3: CASSQVAGTRNNEQFF
J: TRBJ2-7; size: NA; V: TRBV12-5; D: NA; length: 17; DNA: TGTGCTAGTGGTTTGGTAACTAGAAGCATGGTCCCCTACGAGCAGTACTTC; CDR3: CASGLVTRSMVPYEQYF
J: TRBJ1-2; size: NA; V: TRBV9; D: TRBD1; length: 12; DNA: TGTGCCAGCAGTGGACAGGGGTATGGCTACACCTTC; CDR3: CASSGQGYGYTF
J: TRBJ2-7; size: NA; V: TRBV28; D: NA; length: 14; DNA: TGTGCCAGCACCAACCGACAGAGTCCCTACGAGCAGTACTTC; CDR3: CASTNRQSPYEQYF
J: TRBJ1-3; size: NA; V: TRBV7-2; D: NA; length: 13; DNA: TGTGCCAGCACCTCCCGCTCTGGAAACACCATATATTTT; CDR3: CASTSRSGNTIYF
J: TRBJ2-1; size: NA; V: TRBV11-2; D: NA; length: 16; DNA: TGTGCCAGCAGCTTAGATCTAGTGGGAGAAGACAATGAGCAGTTCTTC; CDR3: CASSLDLVGEDNEQFF
J: TRBJ2-7; size: once; V: TRBV6-1; D: NA; length: 12; DNA: TGTGCCAGCAGCCCACAGGTTTTACGGCGGTACTTC; CDR3: CASSPQVLRRYF
J: TRBJ2-1; size: NA; V: TRBV29-1; D: TRBD2; length: 15; DNA: TGCAGCGTTGGGGTAGCGGGGGGGCCTTACAATGAGCAGTTCTTC; CDR3: CSVGVAGGPYNEQFF
J: TRBJ1-5; size: NA; V: TRBV7-3; D: NA; length: 17; DNA: TGTGCCAGCAGCCCGCTCGGTAGACTACATAGCAATCAGCCCCAGCATTTT; CDR3: CASSPLGRLHSNQPQHF
J: TRBJ2-5; size: NA; V: TRBV11-2; D: NA; length: 13; DNA: TGTGCCAGCAGCCCGTCAGCGGTAGAGACCCAGTACTTC; CDR3: CASSPSAVETQYF
J: TRBJ1-1; size: NA; V: TRBV5-1; D: TRBD1; length: 14; DNA: TGCGCCAGCAGCCTCGCGGGACAGGGGGCCATGGCTTTCTTT; CDR3: CASSLAGQGAMAFF
J: TRBJ2-7; size: NA; V: TRBV4-1; D: TRBD2; length: 14; DNA: TGCGCCAGCACTGTGGCGGGGGGGGCCTACGAGCAGTACTTC; CDR3: CASTVAGGAYEQYF
J: TRBJ1-1; size: NA; V: TRBV5-4; D: NA; length: 14; DNA: TGTGCCAGCAGCCCGAGGGATGGGAACACTGAAGCTTTCTTT; CDR3: CASSPRDGNTEAFF
J: TRBJ2-1; size: NA; V: TRBV6-5; D: NA; length: 13; DNA: TGTGCCAGCAGTTACACCGAGGAGGGTGAGCAGTTCTTC; CDR3: CASSYTEEGEQFF
J: TRBJ2-7; size: NA; V: TRBV11-1; D: TRBD1; length: 18; DNA: TGTGCCAGCAGCTTAGGTGGCAGGGGGCTACTGAGCTCCTACGAGCAGTACTTC; CDR3: CASSLGGRGLLSSYEQYF
J: TRBJ1-1; size: NA; V: TRBV2; D: NA; length: 14; DNA: TGTGCCAGCAGGTATGAACAGACGAACACTGAAGCTTTCTTT; CDR3: CASRYEQTNTEAFF
J: TRBJ2-1; size: NA; V: TRBV7-9; D: NA; length: 18; DNA: TGTGCCAGCAGCCCCAGGGGGGTGAATATAGTCAAACTCAATGAGCAGTTCTTC; CDR3: CASSPRGVNIVKLNEQFF
J: TRBJ2-2; size: NA; V: TRBV5-6; D: NA; length: 14; DNA: TGTGCCAGCAGCCGCGTAACGAACACCGGGGAGCTGTTTTTT; CDR3: CASSRVTNTGELFF
J: TRBJ1-5; size: once; V: TRBV6-1; D: NA; length: 14; DNA: TGTGCCAGCAGTGGGGGGGGAGGAGAACGACCCCAGCATTTT; CDR3: CASSGGGGERPQHF
J: TRBJ1-5; size: NA; V: TRBV27; D: NA; length: 15; DNA: TGTGCCAGCAGTTCACAAACAGGGTTAGGTCAGCCCCAGCATTTT; CDR3: CASSSQTGLGQPQHF
J: TRBJ2-6; size: NA; V: TRBV7-8; D: NA; length: 16; DNA: TGTGCCAGCAGCGTCACAGGGAGCTCTGGGGCCAACGTCCTGACTTTC; CDR3: CASSVTGSSGANVLTF
J: TRBJ2-7; size: NA; V: TRBV4-1; D: TRBD1; length: 19; DNA: TGCGCCAGCAGCCAACCAGCCGGGACAGGGGGTTCAATTACCTACGAGCAGTACTTC; CDR3: CASSQPAGTGGSITYEQYF
J: TRBJ1-1; size: NA; V: TRBV27; D: TRBD1; length: 17; DNA: TGTGCCAGCAGTCTGGGGACAGGGGGCGGGAGTTGGACTGAAGCTTTCTTT; CDR3: CASSLGTGGGSWTEAFF
J: TRBJ1-1; size: once; V: TRBV6-6; D: NA; length: 11; DNA: TGTGCCAGCAGTTTACGGGATCGAGCTTTCTTT; CDR3: CASSLRDRAFF
J: TRBJ2-7; size: NA; V: TRBV7-2; D: NA; length: 14; DNA: TGTGCCAGCAGCTTAGGGATCGGGGGGCCCGAGCAGTACTTC; CDR3: CASSLGIGGPEQYF
J: TRBJ2-7; size: NA; V: TRBV2; D: TRBD1; length: 15; DNA: TGTGCCAGCAGTGGCGGACAGGGGGAATCCTACGAGCAGTACTTC; CDR3: CASSGGQGESYEQYF
J: TRBJ1-2; size: NA; V: TRBV4-1; D: TRBD1; length: 18; DNA: TGCGCCAGCAGCCACACCGGGACAGGGGGCGCGTCCTTCGATGGCTACACCTTC; CDR3: CASSHTGTGGASFDGYTF
J: TRBJ2-1; size: NA; V: TRBV6-6; D: NA; length: 13; DNA: TGTGCCAGCAGTTACCCAGACCGGGGGGAGCAGTTCTTC; CDR3: CASSYPDRGEQFF
J: TRBJ1-5; size: few; V: TRBV4-3; D: NA; length: 16; DNA: TGCGCCAGCAGCCAAGATCGCGGAGCTAGCAATCAGCCCCAGCATTTT; CDR3: CASSQDRGASNQPQHF
J: TRBJ2-2; size: NA; V: TRBV7-2; D: NA; length: 15; DNA: TGTGCCAGCAGCTTAGGTGGGGGGGCGCCCGGGGAGCTGTTTTTT; CDR3: CASSLGGGAPGELFF
J: TRBJ1-5; size: once; V: TRBV5-6; D: NA; length: 15; DNA: TGTGCCAGCAGCTTGGGGCCCGTCAGCAATCAGCCCCAGCATTTT; CDR3: CASSLGPVSNQPQHF
J: TRBJ1-1; size: once; V: TRBV6-1; D: TRBD1; length: 15; DNA: TGTGCCAGCAGTTCAAGACCCGGGACAGGGGTCGAAGCTTTCTTT; CDR3: CASSSRPGTGVEAFF
J: TRBJ1-2; size: NA; V: TRBV27; D: TRBD1; length: 15; DNA: TGTGCCAGCACTCAACCCGGGACAGGGAACTATGGCTACACCTTC; CDR3: CASTQPGTGNYGYTF